Listed here are 13 T cell receptor beta chains from one sample, sequenced in a study of graft-versus-host responses after intestinal transplantation. These receptors' targets are unknown. Clones were sequenced by immunoSEQ multiplex PCR, and TCRdb holds only the in-frame ones, with some missing. The sample has more than 80,000 clones, about four fifths seen once. The input for sequencing was unstimulated CD8+ T cells sorted from spleen or lymph node cells, taken before intestinal transplant. These receptors were taken from a human donor who received an intestinal transplant.

This clone was seen a few times. This sequence joins TRBV6-1 and TRBJ2-7; 8 nucleotides align to TRBD2. Germline assignment: CDR1 MNHNS and CDR2 SASEGT. The CDR3 contains 16 residues. The trim removed 1 base at V and 3 bases at J, leaving 8 bases unmatched. CDR3: CASSEGGLSGDYEQYF. In DNA form, the CDR3 reads TGTGCCAGCAGTGAAGGGGGACTTAGCGGGGACTACGAGCAGTACTTC.

This chain connects TRBV30 to TRBJ1-5; unclear D gene. V was trimmed by 5 bases and J by 2 bases, leaving 7 bases between them. Germline assignment: CDR1 GTSNPN and CDR2 SVGIG (reference sequence). This CDR3 is built from 12 residues. CDR3 coding DNA: TGTGCCTGGGGAAGTGGCAATCAGCCCCAGCATTTT. Protein product: CAWGSGNQPQHF.

This chain connects TRBV28 to TRBJ2-5, with TRBD2 matching over 11 bases. The DNA end lines up better with TRBJ2-7; the J call may be wrong. The CDR3 covers 16 residues. Germline V lookup: CDR1 MDHEN, CDR2 SYDVKM. For the CDR3, the DNA is TGTGCCAGCAGTTCGGTGACTAGCGGGACGCCCTACGAGCAGTACTTC. This translates into CASSSVTSGTPYEQYF.

The chain employs TRBV27 and TRBJ1-4; D not resolved. V was clipped by 4 bases and J by 2 bases, with 8 bases between them. Germline CDR1 reads MNHEY; CDR2 reads SMNVEV (reference sequence). The CDR3 length is 14 residues. CDR3 DNA: TGTGCCAGCAGTTGGGGTATGACTAATGAAAAACTGTTTTTT. It is translated as CASSWGMTNEKLFF.

V is TRBV7-3 and J is TRBJ2-6; the D gene is possibly TRBD1 (5 bases). This CDR3 is 19 amino acids long. Germline lookup yields CDR1 SGHTA and CDR2 FQGTGA. Trimming stripped 4 bases from V and 0 bases from J, with 19 bases between. The CDR3 nucleotides are TGTGCCAGCAGCTCCGACAGAAAAGGGGTTAGCTCTGGGGCCAACGTCCTGACTTTC. This translates into CASSSDRKGVSSGANVLTF.

The rearrangement joins TRBV28 to TRBJ2-7, with TRBD1 as a possible D gene (6 bases). Between the trimmed V and J ends, which lost 3 bases and 0 bases, there was a span of 12 bases. This CDR3 spans 15 amino acids. Germline CDR1 is MDHEN and CDR2 is SYDVKM. The CDR3 loop is CASSFRQALSYEQYF. The CDR3, as DNA: TGTGCCAGCAGTTTTCGACAGGCACTCTCCTACGAGCAGTACTTC.

This chain uses TRBV6-1 with TRBJ1-3, with D perhaps matching TRBD1 (6 bases). The CDR3 has 16 amino acids. The V and J ends lost 2 bases and 0 bases respectively, with 11 bases between them. CDR1 and CDR2 from the germline V gene are MNHNS and SASEGT. CDR3 sequence reads: CASSEPTGSSGNTIYF. The CDR3 nucleotides read TGTGCCAGCAGTGAACCGACAGGATCCTCTGGAAACACCATATATTTT.

The chain combines TRBV7-9 with TRBJ2-5; 10 nucleotides match TRBD1. CDR1 is SEHNR, CDR2 FQNEAQ, per germline (reference sequence). The CDR3 length is 15 residues. The junction had 5 bases not matched to a gene; V was cut back by 4 bases and J by 3 bases. Here the CDR3 DNA reads TGTGCCAGCAGCTACTTGACAGGGGGCAAAGAGACCCAGTACTTC. It yields the protein CASSYLTGGKETQYF.

This clone has only one observation. The gene calls are TRBV4-3 and TRBJ2-7, with D perhaps TRBD1 (5 bases). There are 14 residues in the CDR3. Germline V CDR1 and CDR2: LGHNA, YSLEER. V shed 3 bases and J shed 3 bases, with 12 bases lying between them. CDR3 nucleotide sequence: TGCGCCAGCAGCCATACCGACAGAAACTACGAGCAGTACTTC. It is translated as CASSHTDRNYEQYF.

The chain employs TRBV10-3 and TRBJ2-4; possible D gene TRBD1, 6 bases. Germline V gives CDR1 ENHRY, CDR2 SYGVKD. Trimming took off 2 bases at V and 0 bases at J, with 20 bases between the two ends. The CDR3 spans 19 residues. CDR3: CAISETLFVDSLAKNIQYF. CDR3 in DNA: TGTGCCATCAGTGAGACTCTCTTCGTGGACAGTCTAGCCAAAAACATTCAGTACTTC.

The rearrangement uses TRBV2 and TRBJ2-7; TRBD1 aligns across 9 bases. V gave up 6 bases and J gave up 9 bases; unmatched junction bases: 15. Germline V lookup: CDR1 SNHLY, CDR2 FYNNEI. The CDR3 is made up of 15 amino acids. The CDR3 DNA sequence: TGTGCCAGCAGCCCGGGACAGGGTCCTTACGCGGGGCAGTACTTC. It is translated as CASSPGQGPYAGQYF.

The chain links TRBV5-1 to TRBJ2-3, with 10 nucleotides matching TRBD2. Trimming removed 1 base from V and 3 bases from J; junction bases left unmatched: 11. This CDR3 is 18 amino acids long. Germline V gene sequence: CDR1 SGHRS, CDR2 YFSETQ. CDR3 nucleotides: TGCGCCAGCAGCTTGTCGTCTAGCGGGAGTGGTACGACAGATACGCAGTATTTT. Encoded protein: CASSLSSSGSGTTDTQYF.

J is TRBJ2-3 and V is TRBV25-1, with D possibly matching TRBD1 (6 bases). This CDR3 contains 16 residues. Germline V gene data show CDR1 as MGHDK and CDR2 as SYGVNS. Trimming pared 1 base from V and 4 bases from J, leaving 15 bases between. The CDR3 loop reads CASSEFWDTTADTQYF. The DNA for the CDR3 is TGTGCCAGCAGTGAATTTTGGGACACTACAGCAGATACGCAGTATTTT.